Following are 30 T cell receptor beta chains from one sample sequenced in a study of control samples from healthy donors and cancer patients. Sequencing used immunoSEQ multiplex PCR; TCRdb keeps in-frame clones, though not all of them. This sample has 100,000 to 150,000 clones; 85% to 90% occur once, and the top ten carry 9% to 14%. Sequenced sample: blood. The receptor source for this set is a man aged 30-40 years in good health.

This sequence joins TRBV19 and TRBJ1-1; D might be TRBD1 (5 bases). Trimming removed 7 bases from V and 11 bases from J, with 20 bases in between. This CDR3 has 13 amino acids. Germline V gene lookup returns CDR1 LNHDA and CDR2 SQIVND (reference sequence). In DNA form, the CDR3 reads TGTGCCAGTATGAGGAGCCAGGGACCTCCTGCTTTCTTT. Amino acids: CASMRSQGPPAFF.

This clone was detected only a few times. The CDR3 DNA follows: TGTGCCAGCAGCTTTGGGGAGTTGGTGAACACTGAAGCTTTCTTT. It translates to CASSFGELVNTEAFF. The chain links TRBV5-8 to TRBJ1-1; D unclear. The V end lost 2 bases, the J end lost 0 bases, and 11 bases lay between the germline ends. Germline V CDR1 and CDR2: SGHTS, YDEGEE. This CDR3 comprises 15 residues.

The V and J genes are TRBV6-5 and TRBJ2-1, with D tentatively TRBD1 (5 bases). The CDR3 consists of 16 residues. Germline lookup yields CDR1 MNHEY and CDR2 SVGAGI. V was cut by 0 bases and J by 5 bases, with 14 bases left in between. Written as DNA, the CDR3 is TGTGCCAGCAGTTACTCGGCAGGGTGGTTTAACAATGAGCAGTTCTTC. It codes for CASSYSAGWFNNEQFF.

The chain links TRBV7-3 to TRBJ2-2, with 8 bases identical to TRBD1. This CDR3 comprises 15 residues. Unmatched junction bases numbered 2, after V lost 1 base and J lost 4 bases. The germline V gene has CDR1 SGHTA and CDR2 FQGTGA. The DNA for the CDR3 is TGTGCCAGCAGCTTAAGACAGGGGACCACCGGGGAGCTGTTTTTT. Protein sequence: CASSLRQGTTGELFF.

The chain is built from TRBV5-1 and TRBJ2-1; D is possibly TRBD1 or TRBD2 (6 bases each). Trimming removed 4 bases from V and 9 bases from J, with 17 bases in between. The CDR3 extends over 14 amino acids. CDR1 SGHRS and CDR2 YFSETQ come from the germline V gene. The CDR3 loop reads CASSPALGGSEQFF. The CDR3 coding sequence is TGCGCCAGCAGCCCCGCTTTAGGGGGGAGTGAGCAGTTCTTC.

The chain has TRBV3-1 (or the pseudogene TRBV3-2) and TRBJ1-3, with D unclear. There are 17 residues in the CDR3. V gave up 3 bases and J gave up 0 bases, with 15 bases separating them. Germline V gives CDR1 LGHDT, CDR2 YNNKEL (reference sequence). The CDR3 protein is CASSHAGIGRSGNTIYF. The CDR3 DNA reads TGTGCCAGCAGCCACGCCGGTATAGGCCGCTCTGGAAACACCATATATTTT.

This chain's CDR3 is CASSPDRNYGYTF. Here the CDR3 DNA reads TGTGCCAGCAGCCCGGACAGGAACTATGGCTACACCTTC. The chain links TRBV11-2 to TRBJ1-2; 7 bases line up with TRBD1. Germline loops: CDR1 SGHAT, CDR2 FQNNGV. Trimming cost V 5 bases and J 2 bases; bases outside gene matches: 2. CDR3 length: 13 residues.

J is TRBJ1-5 and V is TRBV4-2; no reliable D call. Trimming removed 0 bases at V and 0 bases at J, with 3 bases between. Germline assignment: CDR1 LGHNA and CDR2 YNFKEQ. The CDR3 loop spans 14 amino acids. Here the CDR3 DNA reads TGTGCCAGCAGCCAAGAGAATAGCAATCAGCCCCAGCATTTT. This sequence encodes CASSQENSNQPQHF.

This rearrangement joins TRBV18 to TRBJ2-2, with D possibly TRBD1 on 5 matching bases. The length of the CDR3 is 16 residues. V shed 1 base and J shed 0 bases, with 9 bases lying between them. Germline values: CDR1 KGHSH, CDR2 LQKENI. The DNA for the CDR3 is TGTGCCAGCTCACCACAGGGGCCCCCGAACACCGGGGAGCTGTTTTTT. It specifies CASSPQGPPNTGELFF.

The V call is TRBV18, the J call TRBJ1-1; no clear D gene. Germline V CDR1 and CDR2: KGHSH, LQKENI. The CDR3 has 13 residues. The V and J ends lost 5 bases and 1 base respectively, with 8 bases between them. The CDR3 reads CASSAGENTEAFF. Written as DNA, the CDR3 is TGTGCCAGCTCAGCCGGGGAGAACACTGAAGCTTTCTTT.

The chain recombines TRBV6-5 with TRBJ1-1, with 7 bases that match TRBD1. Trimming removed 0 bases from V and 1 base from J; junction bases left unmatched: 2. Germline lookup yields CDR1 MNHEY and CDR2 SVGAGI. The CDR3 sequence is 15 residues long. CDR3 amino acids: CASSYSTGSNTEAFF. The CDR3 bases are TGTGCCAGCAGTTACTCGACAGGGTCGAACACTGAAGCTTTCTTT.

The rearrangement joins TRBV7-2 to TRBJ1-6; perhaps TRBD1 as D (5 bases). The CDR3 runs to 14 residues. The ends were cut back, 9 bases at V and 7 bases at J, with 16 bases in the middle. The V gene's germline CDR1 is SGHTA and CDR2 FQGNSA. The CDR3 sequence is CASAWGLGNSPLHF. CDR3 nucleotides: TGTGCCAGTGCCTGGGGACTGGGGAATTCACCCCTCCACTTT.

This clone was seen only a few times. The chain has TRBV5-6 and TRBJ1-6, with a possible D match to TRBD1 (5 bases). V lost 4 bases and J 3 bases, leaving 8 bases between the germline ends. Looked up from germline, CDR1 is SGHDT and CDR2 is YYEEEE. The CDR3 spans 14 residues. DNA of the CDR3: TGTGCCAGCAGCGGGGGACTCTATAATTCACCCCTCCACTTT. This sequence encodes CASSGGLYNSPLHF.

The chain combines TRBV29-1 with TRBJ1-2; possibly TRBD1 for D (5 bases). Trimming took off 7 bases at V and 5 bases at J, with 14 bases between the two ends. The germline CDR1 and CDR2 sequences are SQVTM and ANQGSEA. The CDR3 loop spans 12 amino acids. In DNA form, the CDR3 reads TGCAGCGCCCGACAGTTGGCTTATGGCTACACCTTC. This gives the protein CSARQLAYGYTF.

This chain joins TRBV7-2 and TRBJ1-2; no reliable D call. The V end lost 2 bases, the J end lost 3 bases, and 7 bases lay between the germline ends. In germline, CDR1 is SGHTA, CDR2 FQGNSA. This CDR3 has 13 amino acids. CDR3 amino acids: CASSLWADYGYTF. Written as DNA, the CDR3 is TGTGCCAGCAGCTTATGGGCGGACTATGGCTACACCTTC.

The chain couples TRBV7-2 to TRBJ1-5; D gene ambiguous. This CDR3 spans 15 amino acids. The V gene's germline CDR1 is SGHTA and CDR2 FQGNSA. Trimming pared 0 bases from V and 3 bases from J, leaving 9 bases between. The DNA of the CDR3 is TGTGCCAGCAGCTTAGCCGGTAGCTACAATCAGCCCCAGCATTTT. This gives the protein CASSLAGSYNQPQHF.

The rearrangement joins TRBV11-2 to TRBJ1-1, with D hard to call. V was pared by 0 bases and J by 5 bases, with 7 bases between. CDR3 length: 13 amino acids. CDR1 is SGHAT, CDR2 FQNNGV, per germline. The CDR3 is CASSLDRSTEAFF. The CDR3 DNA follows: TGTGCCAGCAGCTTAGACAGGTCAACTGAAGCTTTCTTT. Full variable domain (remainder filled in from reference TRBV11-2 and TRBJ1-1): EAGVAQSPRYKIIEKRQSVAFWCNPISGHATLYWYQQILGQGPKLLIQFQNNGVVDDSQLPKDRFSAERLKGVDSTLKIQPAKLEDSAVYLCASSLDRSTEAFFGQGTRLTVV.

This clone was seen only once. This rearrangement joins TRBV7-2 to TRBJ2-3; D is unclear. V dropped 1 base and J dropped 2 bases, with 7 bases sitting between them. In germline, CDR1 is SGHTA, CDR2 FQGNSA. The CDR3 is 14 residues long. CDR3 DNA sequence: TGTGCCAGCAGCTTAGGACTTGCCACAGATACGCAGTATTTT. Residues: CASSLGLATDTQYF.

The V gene is TRBV9, the J gene TRBJ1-6, with no clear D. Germline CDR1 is SGDLS and CDR2 is YYNGEE. The germline V and J ends were trimmed by 4 bases and 3 bases, with 14 bases remaining between them. CDR3 length: 16 residues. The CDR3 reads CASSTRSGSYNSPLHF. DNA of the CDR3: TGTGCCAGCAGCACCCGTTCGGGGAGCTATAATTCACCCCTCCACTTT.

V usage is TRBV6-5 and J usage is TRBJ2-3; D unresolved. The CDR3 runs 12 residues. The V end lost 5 bases, the J end lost 0 bases, and 3 bases lay between the germline ends. The V gene's germline CDR1 is MNHEY and CDR2 SVGAGI. CDR3 nucleotides: TGTGCCAGCAGTCCTAGCACAGATACGCAGTATTTT. Residues: CASSPSTDTQYF.

The chain couples TRBV5-1 to TRBJ1-2; D gene uncertain. CDR3 size: 16 residues. The V end was cut by 1 base, the J end by 6 bases, with 19 bases between. CDR1 and CDR2 (germline): SGHRS, YFSETQ. Written as DNA, the CDR3 is TGCGCCAGCAGCTTGACACAACGGGGAACTAGAGATGGCTACACCTTC. Protein: CASSLTQRGTRDGYTF.

CDR3 amino acids: CASTGGVETQYF. CDR3 nucleotide sequence: TGTGCTAGTACCGGAGGAGTAGAGACCCAGTACTTC. The genes are TRBV12-5 and TRBJ2-5; a weak D match, TRBD2 (5 bases). The germline gives CDR1 LGHNT, CDR2 FRNRAP. There are 12 residues in the CDR3. V shed 8 bases and J shed 4 bases, with 11 bases lying between them. The entire variable domain, with the rest obtained from reference TRBV12-5 and TRBJ2-5, is as follows: DARVTQTPRHKVTEMGQEVTMRCQPILGHNTVFWYRQTMMQGLELLAYFRNRAPLDDSGMPKDRFSAEMPDATLATLKIQPSEPRDSAVYFCASTGGVETQYFGPGTRLLVL.

A single count supports this clone. This chain uses TRBV29-1 with TRBJ1-2; a weak D match, TRBD1 (5 bases). Germline V gene lookup returns CDR1 SQVTM and CDR2 ANQGSEA. This CDR3 spans 14 amino acids. V was clipped by 2 bases and J by 2 bases, with 12 bases between them. Here the CDR3 reads CSVERDRSNYGYTF. In DNA form, the CDR3 reads TGCAGCGTTGAAAGGGACCGATCAAACTATGGCTACACCTTC.

The chain carries TRBV19 and TRBJ2-7, with D perhaps being TRBD1 or TRBD2 (5 bases each). Trimming took 6 bases from V and 7 from J, leaving 13 bases between them. The CDR3 totals 12 residues. Germline V CDR1 and CDR2: LNHDA, SQIVND (reference sequence). The CDR3 DNA sequence: TGTGCCAGTAGCCCCGGGACGTCAGAGCAGTACTTC. It specifies CASSPGTSEQYF.

The chain couples TRBV2 to TRBJ1-3; 7 nucleotides align to TRBD1. Germline CDR1 and CDR2: SNHLY and FYNNEI. The CDR3 runs to 17 residues. The J segment lost 0 bases and the V segment lost 8 bases, leaving 13 bases of the junction unmatched. CDR3 sequence reads: CASALRQGLFSGNTIYF. As DNA, the CDR3 is TGTGCCAGCGCCCTCCGACAGGGTCTATTCTCTGGAAACACCATATATTTT.

This clone showed up just a few times. The V and J genes are TRBV28 and TRBJ2-3, with D possibly being TRBD2 (6 bases). The CDR3 runs to 14 residues. Germline V gives CDR1 MDHEN, CDR2 SYDVKM. V shed 6 bases and J shed 8 bases, with 18 bases lying between them. The CDR3: CASSVSGLGGTQYF. The CDR3 coding sequence is TGTGCCAGCAGCGTTAGCGGTCTTGGGGGTACGCAGTATTTT.

The rearrangement joins TRBV4-1 to TRBJ2-1; 11 bases fit TRBD2. Germline V gene data show CDR1 as MGHRA and CDR2 as YSYEKL. The junction had 6 bases not matched to a gene; V was cut back by 0 bases and J by 8 bases. This CDR3 has 16 residues. CDR3: CASSQDELAGVYEQFF. Here the CDR3 DNA reads TGCGCCAGCAGCCAAGATGAACTAGCGGGGGTATATGAGCAGTTCTTC.

V is TRBV5-1 and J is TRBJ1-2, with 8 nucleotides matching TRBD1. Germline V gene data show CDR1 as SGHRS and CDR2 as YFSETQ. Losses at the gene ends were 5 bases for V and 4 bases for J; bases not matched to a gene: 7. The CDR3 has 14 residues. CDR3: CASRGQGASYGYTF. In DNA form, the CDR3 reads TGCGCCAGCAGAGGTCAGGGGGCGAGCTATGGCTACACCTTC.

The chain is built from TRBV7-9 and TRBJ1-1; D is ambiguous. This CDR3 is 14 amino acids long. The V gene's germline CDR1 is SEHNR and CDR2 FQNEAQ (reference sequence). V was cut by 5 bases and J by 1 base, with 11 bases left in between. The DNA for the CDR3 is TGTGCCAGCAGCCCATCCAGACGGAACACTGAAGCTTTCTTT. Its translation is CASSPSRRNTEAFF.

This rearrangement joins TRBV24-1 to TRBJ1-1; D is unresolved. CDR3 size: 12 residues. V lost 4 bases, J lost 6 bases, and 8 bases lay in between. Germline assignment: CDR1 KGHDR and CDR2 SFDVKD. The CDR3 coding sequence is TGTGCCACCAGTGAGGAGGATTCTGAAGCTTTCTTT. As protein: CATSEEDSEAFF.